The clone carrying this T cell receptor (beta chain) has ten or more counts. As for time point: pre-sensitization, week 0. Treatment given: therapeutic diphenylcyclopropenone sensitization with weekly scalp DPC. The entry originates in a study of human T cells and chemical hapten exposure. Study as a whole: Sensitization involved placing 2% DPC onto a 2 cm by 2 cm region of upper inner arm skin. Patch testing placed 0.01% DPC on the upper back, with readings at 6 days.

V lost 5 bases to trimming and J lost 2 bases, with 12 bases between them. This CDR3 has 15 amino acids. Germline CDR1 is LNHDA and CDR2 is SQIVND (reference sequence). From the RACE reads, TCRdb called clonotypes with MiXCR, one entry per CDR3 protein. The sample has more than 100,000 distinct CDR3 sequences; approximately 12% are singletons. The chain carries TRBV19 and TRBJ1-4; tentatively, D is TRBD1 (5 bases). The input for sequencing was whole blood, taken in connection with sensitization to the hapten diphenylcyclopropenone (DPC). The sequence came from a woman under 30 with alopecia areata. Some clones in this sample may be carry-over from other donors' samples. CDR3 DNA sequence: TGTGCCAGTAGTGAACAGGCGCGGACTAATGAAAAACTGTTTTTT. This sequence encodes CASSEQARTNEKLFF.